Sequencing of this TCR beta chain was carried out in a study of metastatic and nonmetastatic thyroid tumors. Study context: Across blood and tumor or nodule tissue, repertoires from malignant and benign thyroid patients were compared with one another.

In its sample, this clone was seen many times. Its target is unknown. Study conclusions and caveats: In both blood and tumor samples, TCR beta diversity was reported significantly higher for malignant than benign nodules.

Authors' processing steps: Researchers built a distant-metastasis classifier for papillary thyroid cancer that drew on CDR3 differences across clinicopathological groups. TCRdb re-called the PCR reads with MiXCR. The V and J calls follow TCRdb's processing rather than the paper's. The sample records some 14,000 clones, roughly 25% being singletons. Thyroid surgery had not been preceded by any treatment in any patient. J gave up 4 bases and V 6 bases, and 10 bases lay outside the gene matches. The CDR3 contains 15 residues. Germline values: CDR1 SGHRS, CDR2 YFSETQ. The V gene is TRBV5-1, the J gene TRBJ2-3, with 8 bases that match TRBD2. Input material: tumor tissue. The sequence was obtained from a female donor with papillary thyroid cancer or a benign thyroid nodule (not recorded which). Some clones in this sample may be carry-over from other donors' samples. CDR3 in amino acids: CASKPGLEGADTQYF. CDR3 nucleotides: TGCGCCAGCAAACCGGGACTAGAGGGCGCAGATACGCAGTATTTT.